This passage covers 27 T cell receptor beta chains from one sample sequenced in a study of cytomegalovirus exposure and HLA in healthy donors. Data came from immunoSEQ multiplex PCR; TCRdb stores just in-frame clones and leaves some out. The sample contains tens of thousands of clones, about 91% of which appear only once. The sample consisted of PBMCs. These receptors came from a woman aged 25 to 39 in good health and CMV-seronegative.

This clone was observed a single time. The chain is built from TRBV4-1 and TRBJ1-3; D possibly corresponds to TRBD1 (6 bases). This CDR3 has 15 amino acids. Germline V lookup: CDR1 MGHRA, CDR2 YSYEKL. The V end lost 4 bases, the J end lost 1 base, and 11 bases lay between the germline ends. CDR3 amino acids: CASSPTQGSGNTIYF. DNA of the CDR3: TGCGCCAGCAGCCCAACCCAGGGGTCTGGAAACACCATATATTTT.

The J gene is TRBJ2-5, the V gene TRBV23-1, with D maybe TRBD2 (6 bases). TRBV23-1 is identified as an open reading frame with a role that is uncertain. Trimming took 0 bases from V and 6 from J, leaving 17 bases between them. The CDR3 is 16 amino acids. The CDR3 nucleotides are TGCGCCAGCAGTCAATCGACTAGTCACGACTCGCAGACCCAGTACTTC. Its translation is CASSQSTSHDSQTQYF.

The V call is TRBV10-2, the J call TRBJ2-7, with 12 bases identical to TRBD2. This CDR3 has 14 amino acids. Germline values: CDR1 WSHSY, CDR2 SAAADI. Trimming took 7 bases from V and 3 from J; bases not matched to a gene: 4. CDR3 protein: CASTRTSGDYEQYF. CDR3 DNA sequence: TGCGCCAGCACTCGGACTAGCGGGGACTACGAGCAGTACTTC.

The chain joins TRBV6-1 to TRBJ1-2; 11 bases map to TRBD1. Per the germline V gene, CDR1 is MNHNS and CDR2 is SASEGT. CDR3 length: 14 residues. The junction had 9 bases not matched to a gene; V was cut back by 5 bases and J by 10 bases. The CDR3 bases are TGTGCCAGCAGTCCCGCGGACAGGGGGCTTTACTACACCTTC. As protein: CASSPADRGLYYTF.

The chain uses TRBV7-3 and TRBJ1-2; 8 nucleotides line up with TRBD1. V was pared by 4 bases and J by 5 bases, with 6 bases of the junction left unmatched. Germline values: CDR1 SGHTA, CDR2 FQGTGA. This CDR3 has 14 amino acids. This CDR3 reads CASSSGQGGYGYTF. The CDR3 nucleotides are TGTGCCAGCAGCTCCGGACAGGGTGGTTATGGCTACACCTTC.

V and J are TRBV6-1 and TRBJ2-1, with TRBD2 identical over 7 bases. From germline, CDR1 is MNHNS and CDR2 SASEGT. CDR3 length: 14 residues. J was trimmed by 6 bases and V by 4 bases; bases with no gene match: 6. The CDR3, as DNA: TGTGCCAGCAGTGGGATGACTAGCCTCAATGAGCAGTTCTTC. Translating gives CASSGMTSLNEQFF.

This chain links TRBV2 with TRBJ2-7; unclear D gene. CDR3 length: 14 residues. In germline, CDR1 is SNHLY, CDR2 FYNNEI. With 5 bases removed from V and 0 bases from J, the gap between germline ends came to 11 bases. The CDR3 DNA reads TGTGCCAGCAGTTCAGCTAGGAGCTCCTACGAGCAGTACTTC. Protein sequence: CASSSARSSYEQYF.

The rearrangement uses TRBV28 and TRBJ2-7, with a weak D call TRBD1 (6 bases). The V end lost 3 bases, the J end lost 8 bases, and 11 bases lay between the germline ends. Per the germline V gene, CDR1 is MDHEN and CDR2 is SYDVKM. The CDR3 has 12 amino acids. For the CDR3, the DNA is TGTGCCAGCAGTTTCACCGGGACACAGCAGTACTTC. Translation: CASSFTGTQQYF. Looking up the rest from reference TRBV28 and TRBJ2-7 gives the full variable domain: DVKVTQSSRYLVKRTGEKVFLECVQDMDHENMFWYRQDPGLGLRLIYFSYDVKMKEKGDIPEGYSVSREKKERFSLILESASTNQTSMYLCASSFTGTQQYFGPGTRLTVT.

V is TRBV10-3 and J is TRBJ2-5; TRBD2 matches at 10 bases. This CDR3 has 15 residues. The V gene end was trimmed by 3 bases and the J gene end by 1 base; junction bases not matched to a gene: 2. Germline loops: CDR1 ENHRY, CDR2 SYGVKD. The CDR3 region has the DNA TGTGCCATCAGTGACCTAGCGGGAGTCCAAGAGACCCAGTACTTC. This codes for CAISDLAGVQETQYF.

V usage is TRBV2 and J usage is TRBJ2-3; 7 bases are a match to TRBD1. Trimming cost V 4 bases and J 2 bases; bases outside gene matches: 6. The CDR3 sequence is 15 residues long. Germline-derived CDR1 and CDR2 are SNHLY and FYNNEI. The CDR3 nucleotides read TGTGCCAGCAGTGGACGGGACAGACACACAGATACGCAGTATTTT. Translated: CASSGRDRHTDTQYF.

The rearrangement joins TRBV12-5 to TRBJ2-2; 8 bases match TRBD1. Germline loops: CDR1 LGHNT, CDR2 FRNRAP. V was clipped by 6 bases and J by 3 bases; unmatched bases: 6. The CDR3 sequence is 15 residues long. The CDR3 nucleotides read TGTGCTAGTGGCACATTACAGGGGGACACCGGGGAGCTGTTTTTT. Amino acids: CASGTLQGDTGELFF.

The rearrangement joins TRBV7-2 to TRBJ2-3; 11 positions agree with TRBD2. This CDR3 has 16 amino acids. Losses at the gene ends were 1 base for V and 5 bases for J; bases not matched to a gene: 5. CDR1 SGHTA and CDR2 FQGNSA come from the germline V gene. The CDR3, as DNA: TGTGCCAGCAGCTTAGAATCCGGACTAGCGGGAGATACGCAGTATTTT. It encodes CASSLESGLAGDTQYF. Based on the CDR3 plus reference TRBV7-2 and TRBJ2-3, the full variable domain is GAGVSQSPSNKVTEKGKDVELRCDPISGHTALYWYRQSLGQGLEFLIYFQGNSAPDKSGLPSDRFSAERTGGSVSTLTIQRTQQEDSAVYLCASSLESGLAGDTQYFGPGTRLTVL.

J is TRBJ1-1 and V is TRBV19; the match to TRBD1 covers 10 bases. Trimming cost V 4 bases and J 13 bases; bases outside gene matches: 12. The germline V gene encodes CDR1 LNHDA and CDR2 SQIVND (reference sequence). CDR3 length: 14 residues. Here the CDR3 DNA reads TGTGCCAGTAGTAGCTCGGGACAGGGGTCGGTTAGTTTCTTT. Translated, it gives CASSSSGQGSVSFF.

The chain links TRBV5-1 to TRBJ2-7; tentative D call: TRBD2 (5 bases). Germline values: CDR1 SGHRS, CDR2 YFSETQ. The CDR3 sequence is 15 residues long. V shed 0 bases and J shed 0 bases, with 10 bases lying between them. CDR3 sequence: CASSLELGSSYEQYF. As DNA, the CDR3 is TGCGCCAGCAGCTTGGAGTTAGGGAGCTCCTACGAGCAGTACTTC.

The V gene is TRBV28, the J gene TRBJ2-7; 11 bases are a match to TRBD2. The CDR3 contains 15 residues. Looked up from germline, CDR1 is MDHEN and CDR2 is SYDVKM. With 5 bases clipped from V and 4 bases from J, the junction kept 7 bases outside the gene matches. CDR3 sequence (DNA): TGTGCCAGCAGTCGACTAGCGGGAAACTTGTACGAGCAGTACTTC. Protein sequence: CASSRLAGNLYEQYF.

The chain couples TRBV5-1 to TRBJ2-1, with 9 bases identical to TRBD2. Germline CDR1 and CDR2: SGHRS and YFSETQ. This CDR3 has 14 residues. The V segment lost 0 bases and the J segment 10 bases; nucleotides outside the gene matches: 5. CDR3 sequence (DNA): TGCGCCAGCAGCTTGGATTCGGCGGGAGGGGAGCAGTTCTTC. It codes for CASSLDSAGGEQFF.

The chain uses TRBV18 and TRBJ2-2; 10 bases align to TRBD1. This CDR3 spans 17 amino acids. J gave up 3 bases and V 5 bases, and 9 bases lay outside the gene matches. The V gene's germline CDR1 is KGHSH and CDR2 LQKENI. This CDR3 is CASSFWSGTGDTGELFF. In DNA form, the CDR3 reads TGTGCCAGCTCATTCTGGTCGGGGACAGGGGACACCGGGGAGCTGTTTTTT.

The table lists this clone with many counts. CDR3 sequence reads: CASSPAGTGVLYEQYF. In DNA, the CDR3 is TGTGCCAGCTCACCAGCCGGGACAGGGGTACTCTACGAGCAGTACTTC. The chain links TRBV18 to TRBJ2-7; TRBD1 matches 10 bases. The CDR3 is made up of 16 amino acids. Per germline, CDR1 KGHSH and CDR2 LQKENI. The V and J ends lost 2 bases and 3 bases, in that order; junction bases with no gene match: 7.

This clone was detected once. The chain links TRBV7-9 to TRBJ1-2; D unresolved. The germline gives CDR1 SEHNR, CDR2 FQNEAQ (reference sequence). This CDR3 has 14 amino acids. V was pared by 1 base and J by 3 bases, with 9 bases between. As DNA, the CDR3 is TGTGCCAGCAGCTTAGATGCAGGTCACTATGGCTACACCTTC. This translates into CASSLDAGHYGYTF.

The chain couples TRBV18 to TRBJ1-2; 7 bases align to TRBD1. CDR3 size: 13 residues. Germline V gene data show CDR1 as KGHSH and CDR2 as LQKENI. Trimming cost V 2 bases and J 7 bases; bases outside gene matches: 4. The CDR3 loop is CASSPTRDSGYTF. Here the CDR3 DNA reads TGTGCCAGCTCACCAACCAGGGACAGTGGCTACACCTTC.

The chain combines TRBV19 with TRBJ1-2, with D unresolved. Trimming took 4 bases from V and 0 from J, leaving 15 bases between them. This CDR3 has 16 residues. The germline CDR1 and CDR2 sequences are LNHDA and SQIVND (reference sequence). The CDR3 bases are TGTGCCAGTAGTACAAACACCGACGGGGCTAACTATGGCTACACCTTC. It translates to CASSTNTDGANYGYTF.

The chain is built from TRBV9 and TRBJ2-2, with a weak D call TRBD2 (6 bases). The V end lost 4 bases, the J end lost 6 bases, and 10 bases lay between the germline ends. The CDR3 consists of 13 residues. Germline CDR1 is SGDLS and CDR2 is YYNGEE. In DNA, the CDR3 is TGTGCCAGCAGCTCGACTAGTTCCGGGGAGCTGTTTTTT. Protein: CASSSTSSGELFF.

The V call is TRBV6-5, the J call TRBJ2-3; D not certain. This CDR3 is 15 amino acids long. V was cut by 0 bases and J by 0 bases, with 7 bases left in between. Germline-derived CDR1 and CDR2 are MNHEY and SVGAGI. The CDR3 here is CASSYSLGSTDTQYF. In DNA, the CDR3 is TGTGCCAGCAGTTACTCGCTCGGGAGCACAGATACGCAGTATTTT.

The genes are TRBV7-8 and TRBJ1-2, with a weak D call TRBD1 (5 bases). Germline CDR1 SGHVS, CDR2 FQNEAQ. Deletions cut 1 base from V and 6 bases from J, with 12 bases between. The CDR3 has 14 amino acids. The CDR3: CASSLGGGKDGYTF. The CDR3 nucleotides are TGTGCCAGCAGCTTAGGCGGGGGAAAGGATGGCTACACCTTC.

The V and J genes are TRBV5-1 and TRBJ1-4; D possibly corresponds to TRBD1 (6 bases). The CDR3 is made up of 15 amino acids. Per the germline V gene, CDR1 is SGHRS and CDR2 is YFSETQ. The V and J ends lost 4 bases and 5 bases respectively, with 15 bases between them. Written as DNA, the CDR3 is TGCGCCAGCAGCCCGTCCCGGACAGCGAATGAAAAACTGTTTTTT. Translation gives CASSPSRTANEKLFF.

The V gene is TRBV7-8, the J gene TRBJ1-5, with a tentative D call TRBD1 (6 bases). Germline CDR1 reads SGHVS; CDR2 reads FQNEAQ. V dropped 5 bases and J dropped 0 bases, with 17 bases sitting between them. The CDR3 sequence is 17 residues long. The CDR3 loop is CASSPLWTAYSNQPQHF. CDR3 DNA sequence: TGTGCCAGCAGCCCTTTATGGACAGCTTATAGCAATCAGCCCCAGCATTTT. Full variable domain (remainder filled in from reference TRBV7-8 and TRBJ1-5): GAGVSQSPRYKVAKRGQDVALRCDPISGHVSLFWYQQALGQGPEFLTYFQNEAQLDKSGLPSDRFFAERPEGSVSTLKIQRTQQEDSAVYLCASSPLWTAYSNQPQHFGDGTRLSIL.

V and J are TRBV27 and TRBJ2-7; 8 nucleotides align to TRBD2. This CDR3 has 13 amino acids. Germline V gene data show CDR1 as MNHEY and CDR2 as SMNVEV (reference sequence). Trimming took 3 bases from V and 6 from J; bases not matched to a gene: 4. CDR3 DNA sequence: TGTGCCAGCAGTTTGAGCGGGAGTCCCGAGCAGTACTTC. It translates to CASSLSGSPEQYF.